Presented here are 27 T cell receptor beta chains from one specimen sequenced in a study of cytomegalovirus exposure and HLA in healthy donors. PCR used 60 Vbeta primers and 13 Jbeta primers. The assay was immunoSEQ multiplex PCR, and TCRdb's table has in-frame clones only and misses some. Of 90,000 to 120,000 clones in the sample, about three quarters are singletons; the top ten hold approximately 14%. The sample consisted of PBMCs. The source of these receptors is a male donor in good health and CMV-seropositive.

The V and J genes are TRBV6-5 and TRBJ2-3, with D possibly TRBD2 on 5 matching bases. V was clipped by 8 bases and J by 0 bases, with 9 bases between them. This CDR3 contains 13 residues. CDR1 and CDR2 (germline): MNHEY, SVGAGI. CDR3 nucleotides: TGTGCCAGCCGAAGGACTAGCACAGATACGCAGTATTTT. Encoded protein: CASRRTSTDTQYF.

As to this clone: A junction boundary mismatches the germline segment, possibly from a read error. V is TRBV7-7 and J is TRBJ2-5, with D maybe TRBD2 (6 bases). Germline CDR1 and CDR2: SSHAT and FNYEAQ (reference sequence). CDR3 length: 14 residues. The CDR3 sequence is CASSLVGGQETQYF. CDR3 sequence (DNA): TGTGCTAGCAGCTTAGTCGGGGGACAAGAGACCCAGTACTTC.

The chain couples TRBV10-3 to TRBJ2-3; TRBD2 agrees at 11 bases. Germline assignment: CDR1 ENHRY and CDR2 SYGVKD. The ends lost 5 bases at V and 6 bases at J; junction bases unmatched: 13. This CDR3 has 17 amino acids. CDR3 DNA: TGTGCCATCAGTTCTACTTTTAGCGGGGGGGCCGGGGATACGCAGTATTTT. It is translated as CAISSTFSGGAGDTQYF.

The rearrangement links TRBV4-2 to TRBJ1-1, with TRBD1 as a possible D gene (5 bases). The CDR3 totals 15 residues. V lost 0 bases and J lost 7, with 15 bases in between. Germline CDR1 reads LGHNA; CDR2 reads YNFKEQ. The CDR3 reads CASSQDGAQGSEAFF. In DNA, the CDR3 is TGTGCCAGCAGCCAAGATGGCGCGCAGGGCAGTGAAGCTTTCTTT.

This chain links TRBV4-1 with TRBJ2-3; D is undetermined. V lost 2 bases and J lost 1, with 4 bases in between. In germline, CDR1 is MGHRA, CDR2 YSYEKL. This CDR3 has 13 residues. CDR3 residues: CASSQLGTDTQYF. CDR3 in DNA: TGCGCCAGCAGCCAATTAGGCACAGATACGCAGTATTTT.

The chain combines TRBV29-1 with TRBJ1-2, with D hard to call. The V end lost 6 bases, the J end lost 8 bases, and 10 bases lay between the germline ends. Germline values: CDR1 SQVTM, CDR2 ANQGSEA. This CDR3 has 10 amino acids. CDR3 in amino acids: CSVIEEGYTF. In DNA, the CDR3 is TGCAGCGTCATAGAGGAAGGCTACACCTTC. Full variable domain (missing parts from reference TRBV29-1 and TRBJ1-2): SAVISQKPSRDICQRGTSLTIQCQVDSQVTMMFWYRQQPGQSLTLIATANQGSEATYESGFVIDKFPISRPNLTFSTLTVSNMSPEDSSIYLCSVIEEGYTFGSGTRLTVV.

This chain connects TRBV6-6 to TRBJ2-2; TRBD1 is a possible D gene (6 bases). This CDR3 comprises 14 residues. The ends were cut back, 9 bases at V and 0 bases at J, with 11 bases in the middle. The germline V gene has CDR1 MNHNY and CDR2 SVGAGI (reference sequence). CDR3 DNA sequence: TGTGCCAGTTCCGGGACATCGAACACCGGGGAGCTGTTTTTT. Its protein is CASSGTSNTGELFF.

This clone came up many times. The CDR3 loop is CASSEFRGGLQPQHF. The CDR3 region has the DNA TGTGCCAGCAGTGAATTTAGGGGGGGATTACAGCCCCAGCATTTT. This sequence joins TRBV6-1 and TRBJ1-5, with a weak D call TRBD1 (6 bases). Germline CDR1 and CDR2: MNHNS and SASEGT. The CDR3 sequence is 15 residues long. Trimming stripped 2 bases from V and 7 bases from J, with 15 bases between.

This clone was detected only a few times. The V gene is TRBV12-5, the J gene TRBJ1-1, with D perhaps TRBD1 (6 bases). The germline V gene encodes CDR1 LGHNT and CDR2 FRNRAP. The ends were cut back, 4 bases at V and 1 base at J, with 10 bases in the middle. This CDR3 is 14 amino acids long. The CDR3 nucleotides are TGTGCTAGTGGTTCGGGGGGACAGAACACTGAAGCTTTCTTT. Its protein is CASGSGGQNTEAFF.

This chain connects TRBV11-3 to TRBJ2-5; possible D gene TRBD2, 7 bases. Per the germline V gene, CDR1 is SGHNT and CDR2 is YENEEA. V was cut by 5 bases and J by 0 bases, with 16 bases left in between. The CDR3 spans 16 residues. The CDR3 DNA is TGTGCCAGCAGCCCCGGGGCGGGGGCGAACCAAGAGACCCAGTACTTC. Translated, it gives CASSPGAGANQETQYF.

The V and J genes are TRBV4-1 and TRBJ2-5; 8 bases match TRBD1. The CDR3 runs 15 residues. V was pared by 3 bases and J by 4 bases, with 7 bases of the junction left unmatched. Per germline, CDR1 MGHRA and CDR2 YSYEKL. CDR3 nucleotide sequence: TGCGCCAGCAGCCAGGAACAGGGGGGAGGAGAGACCCAGTACTTC. Its translation: CASSQEQGGGETQYF.

This clone was seen a handful of times. The chain couples TRBV10-3 to TRBJ1-1; D possibly corresponds to TRBD1 (6 bases). The V gene's germline CDR1 is ENHRY and CDR2 SYGVKD. The V gene lost 3 bases and the J gene lost 1 base, with 9 bases spanning the gap. There are 14 residues in the CDR3. Here the CDR3 reads CAISDSDRNTEAFF. The DNA for the CDR3 is TGTGCCATCAGTGACTCGGACAGGAACACTGAAGCTTTCTTT.

The J gene is TRBJ2-7, the V gene TRBV7-2; no definite D call. The CDR3 is made up of 14 amino acids. The germline V and J ends were trimmed by 5 bases and 3 bases, with 14 bases remaining between them. Germline CDR1 and CDR2: SGHTA and FQGNSA. CDR3 protein: CASSLDMALYEQYF. For the CDR3, the DNA is TGTGCCAGCAGCCTAGACATGGCCCTCTACGAGCAGTACTTC.

This clone was observed a few times. The chain is built from TRBV19 and TRBJ2-5, with TRBD2 identical over 16 bases. The J segment lost 4 bases and the V segment lost 8 bases, leaving 1 base of the junction unmatched. This CDR3 is 14 amino acids long. CDR1 is LNHDA and CDR2 is SQIVND in the germline V gene (reference sequence). The CDR3 protein is CASGTSGGAETQYF. DNA for the CDR3: TGTGCCAGTGGGACTAGCGGGGGGGCAGAGACCCAGTACTTC.

The chain is built from TRBV27 and TRBJ1-1, with D possibly TRBD1 on 6 matching bases. The V end was cut by 6 bases, the J end by 1 base, with 9 bases between. Germline lookup yields CDR1 MNHEY and CDR2 SMNVEV (reference sequence). This CDR3 contains 13 residues. The CDR3 nucleotides are TGTGCCAGCAGCCAACAGGGGAACACTGAAGCTTTCTTT. It is translated as CASSQQGNTEAFF.

The chain joins TRBV4-2 to TRBJ1-6; maybe TRBD1 (6 bases). This CDR3 has 16 residues. Germline CDR1 is LGHNA and CDR2 is YNFKEQ. V lost 0 bases and J 5 bases, leaving 11 bases between the germline ends. CDR3 sequence: CASSQDARTDNSPLHF. CDR3 sequence (DNA): TGTGCCAGCAGCCAAGATGCTCGGACAGATAATTCACCCCTCCACTTT.

The rearrangement links TRBV7-2 to TRBJ2-2; 12 nucleotides match TRBD2. J gave up 3 bases and V 6 bases, and 2 bases lay outside the gene matches. Germline CDR1 reads SGHTA; CDR2 reads FQGNSA. There are 15 residues in the CDR3. CDR3 residues: CASRLAGGHTGELFF. The CDR3, as DNA: TGTGCCAGCAGACTAGCGGGGGGACACACCGGGGAGCTGTTTTTT.

This rearrangement joins TRBV6-4 to TRBJ2-7; possibly TRBD1 for D (6 bases). V was clipped by 3 bases and J by 8 bases, with 17 bases between them. Per germline, CDR1 MRHNA and CDR2 SNTAGT. The CDR3 is 14 residues long. CDR3 residues: CASSEQGPDGKQYF. In DNA form, the CDR3 reads TGTGCCAGCAGTGAACAGGGACCCGACGGGAAGCAGTACTTC.

A few counts support this clone. V is TRBV5-1 and J is TRBJ1-1; D remains unclear. The CDR3 runs to 16 residues. Trimming stripped 0 bases from V and 0 bases from J, with 12 bases between. CDR1 and CDR2 from the germline V gene are SGHRS and YFSETQ. DNA of the CDR3: TGCGCCAGCAGCTTGGGGTCTTCGCGATTGAACACTGAAGCTTTCTTT. Protein product: CASSLGSSRLNTEAFF. The full variable domain, completed using reference TRBV5-1 and TRBJ1-1, is KAGVTQTPRYLIKTRGQQVTLSCSPISGHRSVSWYQQTPGQGLQFLFEYFSETQRNKGNFPGRFSGRQFSNSRSEMNVSTLELGDSALYLCASSLGSSRLNTEAFFGQGTRLTVV.

This chain joins TRBV10-3 and TRBJ1-6, with TRBD1 matching over 7 bases. With 8 bases clipped from V and 5 bases from J, the junction kept 3 bases outside the gene matches. The length of the CDR3 is 13 residues. Germline V gives CDR1 ENHRY, CDR2 SYGVKD. The CDR3 nucleotides read TGTGCCATCGGAGACAGGGATAATTCACCCCTCCACTTT. This translates into CAIGDRDNSPLHF.

The gene calls are TRBV11-3 and TRBJ2-7; D is perhaps TRBD2 (5 bases). V was pared by 0 bases and J by 0 bases, with 12 bases between. CDR1 is SGHNT, CDR2 YENEEA, per germline. The CDR3 extends over 16 amino acids. The CDR3 DNA is TGTGCCAGCAGCTTAGAACGGGGTGGAGGCTCCTACGAGCAGTACTTC. It yields the protein CASSLERGGGSYEQYF.

This chain uses TRBV5-1 with TRBJ2-1, with D possibly being TRBD1 (5 bases). CDR3 length: 12 amino acids. Deletions cut 4 bases from V and 9 bases from J, with 11 bases between. CDR1 and CDR2 (germline): SGHRS, YFSETQ. The CDR3 DNA follows: TGCGCCAGCAGCAAACAGGAAAGTGAGCAGTTCTTC. This sequence encodes CASSKQESEQFF.

The chain is built from TRBV7-6 and TRBJ1-6, with D unresolved. Germline CDR1 reads SGHVS; CDR2 reads FNYEAQ. CDR3 length: 15 residues. Trimming left V 1 base short and J 7 bases short, with 11 bases between. Here the CDR3 DNA reads TGTGCCAGCAGCTTAGGAGGCAGAGAAAATTCACCCCTCCACTTT. Protein: CASSLGGRENSPLHF.

The genes are TRBV15 and TRBJ1-6, with D tentatively TRBD1 (5 bases). CDR1 and CDR2 from the germline V gene are LNHNV and YYDKDF (reference sequence). There are 15 residues in the CDR3. Trimming took off 3 bases at V and 11 bases at J, with 17 bases between the two ends. CDR3 sequence: CATSSRPAGLPPLHF. The CDR3 DNA reads as TGTGCCACCAGCAGCCGTCCGGCGGGGCTCCCACCCCTCCACTTT. The full variable domain, with the rest looked up from reference TRBV15 and TRBJ1-6, is DAMVIQNPRYQVTQFGKPVTLSCSQTLNHNVMYWYQQKSSQAPKLLFHYYDKDFNNEADTPDNFQSRRPNTSFCFLDIRSPGLGDTAMYLCATSSRPAGLPPLHFGNGTRLTVT.

This clone was seen only a few times. The chain is built from TRBV11-2 and TRBJ1-1; 7 nucleotides match TRBD1. V was pared by 5 bases and J by 11 bases, with 11 bases of the junction left unmatched. CDR1 is SGHAT and CDR2 is FQNNGV in the germline V gene. CDR3 length: 13 residues. CDR3: CASSPGTAASAFF. The CDR3 nucleotides are TGTGCCAGCAGCCCCGGGACAGCGGCTTCGGCTTTCTTT.

This clone was seen just once. The CDR3 here is CATSAPRQGARTEAFF. As DNA, the CDR3 is TGTGCCACCAGCGCCCCTAGACAGGGGGCTAGGACTGAAGCTTTCTTT. The chain carries TRBV15 and TRBJ1-1, with 10 bases fitting TRBD1. The CDR3 spans 16 residues. Trimming cost V 5 bases and J 5 bases; bases outside gene matches: 11. Per the germline V gene, CDR1 is LNHNV and CDR2 is YYDKDF (reference sequence). Based on the CDR3 plus reference TRBV15 and TRBJ1-1, the full variable domain is DAMVIQNPRYQVTQFGKPVTLSCSQTLNHNVMYWYQQKSSQAPKLLFHYYDKDFNNEADTPDNFQSRRPNTSFCFLDIRSPGLGDTAMYLCATSAPRQGARTEAFFGQGTRLTVV.

The chain carries TRBV7-9 and TRBJ2-6; TRBD1 might be the D (5 bases). Germline CDR1 and CDR2: SEHNR and FQNEAQ (reference sequence). The V end lost 5 bases, the J end lost 4 bases, and 15 bases lay between the germline ends. The CDR3 has 16 amino acids. The CDR3 bases are TGTGCCAGCAGCCCTCGACAGACCTCGGGGGCCAACGTCCTGACTTTC. Its protein product is CASSPRQTSGANVLTF.